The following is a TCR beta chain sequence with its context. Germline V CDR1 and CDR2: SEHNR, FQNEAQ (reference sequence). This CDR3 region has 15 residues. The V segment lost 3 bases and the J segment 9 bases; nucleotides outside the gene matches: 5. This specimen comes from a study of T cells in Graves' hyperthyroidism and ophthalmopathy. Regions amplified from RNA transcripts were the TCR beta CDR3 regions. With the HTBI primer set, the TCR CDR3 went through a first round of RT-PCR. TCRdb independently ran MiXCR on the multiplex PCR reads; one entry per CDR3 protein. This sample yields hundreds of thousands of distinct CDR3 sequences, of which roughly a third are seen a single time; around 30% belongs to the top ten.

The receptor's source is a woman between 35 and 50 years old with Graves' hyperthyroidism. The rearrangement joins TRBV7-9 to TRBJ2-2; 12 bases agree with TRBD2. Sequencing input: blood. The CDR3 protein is CASSLLAGGRRELFF. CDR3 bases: TGTGCCAGCAGCTTGCTAGCGGGAGGGAGAAGGGAGCTGTTTTTT.